This T cell receptor beta chain comes out of a study of blood T cell repertoires in COVID-19. Measured with immunoSEQ multiplex PCR; TCRdb has only the in-frame clones, and not every one. The sample has about 300,000 clones; approximately 89% are singletons. This clone was seen just once. Germline V lookup: CDR1 KGHSH, CDR2 LQKENI. V lost 6 bases to trimming and J lost 1 base, with 21 bases between them. This CDR3 has 17 amino acids. The chain recombines TRBV18 with TRBJ2-5; possible D gene TRBD2, 7 bases. The sequenced sample was peripheral blood. The receptor was isolated from a woman younger than 45 with COVID-19, enrolled during active disease. CDR3 sequence (DNA): TGTGCCAGCTCGTCATTAACAGGGAGGGGTGGCCAAGAGACCCAGTACTTC. It is translated as CASSSLTGRGGQETQYF. Looking up the rest from reference TRBV18 and TRBJ2-5 gives the full variable domain: NAGVMQNPRHLVRRRGQEARLRCSPMKGHSHVYWYRQLPEEGLKFMVYLQKENIIDESGMPKERFSAEFPKEGPSILRIQQVVRGDSAAYFCASSSLTGRGGQETQYFGPGTRLLVL.